The entry that follows covers one T cell receptor (beta chain) sequence. This sample stems from a study of shared clonotypes between healthy human individuals. All donors were Caucasian adults living in Nashville, Tennessee. Assay: immunoSEQ multiplex PCR; the TCRdb copy retains only in-frame clones and omits some. Of approximately 1.5 million clones in the sample, approximately 98.5% were seen once. The ends lost 4 bases at V and 1 base at J; junction bases unmatched: 11. Per germline, CDR1 SGHRS and CDR2 YFSETQ. The CDR3 is 17 residues long. Sequencing used naive CD4+ T cells sorted from blood. The subset is: CD45RA+ positively selected. The chain recombines TRBV5-1 with TRBJ2-1, with TRBD2 matching over 7 bases. The origin of this receptor is a man aged 30-40 years in good health. The CDR3 DNA reads TGCGCCAGCAGCGTTCCGCTAGCGGAGAATTCCTACAATGAGCAGTTCTTC. Residues: CASSVPLAENSYNEQFF.